This is a list of T cell receptor beta chains from one sample in a study of control samples from healthy donors and cancer patients. TCRdb keeps only in-frame clones here, not all; method: immunoSEQ multiplex PCR. The data show roughly 120,000 clones, about 93% seen once. The sequencing input was blood. These receptors were taken from a young man in good health. CDR3s include the opening cysteine and the closing phenylalanine or tryptophan.

v_call cdr3_length cdr3_aa
TRBV28 13 CATERAQDQPQHF
TRBV6-2/TRBV6-3 13 CASSPWGVETQYF
TRBV19 14 CASQGSIQNYGYTF
TRBV9 14 CASSGRDVSYEQYF
TRBV19 14 CASSIGQGPNEQFF
TRBV30 11 CAWSKYNEQFF
TRBV9 14 CASSPTSGGQPQHF
TRBV10-3 15 CAISVYGVLSGEQYF
TRBV3-1/TRBV3-2 12 CASSRSTDTQYF
TRBV5-1 12 CASSTDFYGYTF
TRBV3-1/TRBV3-2 18 CASSQAPPYFATNEKLFF
TRBV7-2 14 CASSFSQDLYGYTF
TRBV4-2 18 CASSANLGTGYLQETQYF
TRBV7-9 19 CASSLGRSGPLGVDSPLHF
TRBV7-9 13 CASSLATAFGYTF
TRBV18 13 CASSPRNGETQYF
TRBV5-1 13 CASSRIGTYEQYF
TRBV28 13 CASSLFRWTEAFF
TRBV7-2 13 CASSLRGGNEQFF
TRBV27 15 CASRVGGTRNQPQHF
TRBV18 15 CASSQRDVNTGELFF
TRBV5-6 14 CASSLVGDNQPQHF
TRBV27 17 CASSPLESTGINQPQHF
TRBV6-4 17 CASKGGKVRVGNQPQHF
TRBV27 15 CASSSEGRSYNEQFF
TRBV20-1 11 CSVGRGHEQFF
TRBV3-1/TRBV3-2 14 CASSQGLAGETQYF
TRBV9 14 CASSVDPSSYEQYF
TRBV30 14 CAWSVVGSNTEAFF
TRBV11-2 14 CASSLGGFGDKAFF
TRBV15 15 CATSPDRGSNQPQHF
TRBV7-9 13 CASSLDMDGEAFF
TRBV10-3 17 CAISKETDSLSYNEQFF
TRBV5-4 13 CASSPGVDEKLFF
TRBV18 17 CASSPPFSGGARETQYF
TRBV5-1 16 CASSLANRGANEKLFF
TRBV25-1 14 CASSIATGNTEAFF
TRBV6-5 15 CASTRMDRANQPQHF
TRBV5-1 15 CASSSDITSTDTQYF
TRBV3-1/TRBV3-2 15 CASSQYQGPGNTIYF
TRBV12-5 17 CASGLVSGVGSYNEQFF
TRBV4-1 14 CASSQGGGNEKLFF
TRBV7-6 16 CASSLGTGTASETQYF
TRBV4-1 21 CASSQDLIGRQGAAGANVLTF
TRBV7-7 11 CASSSGYEQFF
TRBV19 13 CASSIPGNYGYTF
TRBV2 12 CASSERGAEQYF
TRBV6-5 13 CATQRGDTGELFF
TRBV14 18 CASTPGGYRGRTNTEAFF